This entry lists 5 T cell receptor beta chains sequenced from one sample in a study of radiation and T cells in renal cell carcinoma. The assay was immunoSEQ multiplex PCR, and TCRdb's table has in-frame clones only and misses some. Of 100,000 to 150,000 clones in the sample, more than 75% were seen once. The time point: blood 2 weeks post-SBRT. Treatment reported: 15 Gy SBRT to primary tumor, nephrectomy 4 weeks later. Here the sequenced sample was blood, taken from a patient whose treatment included radiotherapy and nephrectomy. These receptors were obtained from a woman aged 70 to 79 with renal cell carcinoma.

This chain connects TRBV2 to TRBJ1-1; no definite D call. CDR1 is SNHLY, CDR2 FYNNEI, per germline. This CDR3 has 13 amino acids. V gave up 4 bases and J gave up 6 bases, with 12 bases separating them. CDR3 DNA sequence: TGTGCCAGCAGTGTAAATGAGTACGCTGAAGCTTTCTTT. This gives the protein CASSVNEYAEAFF.

The chain combines TRBV25-1 with TRBJ2-2; D is perhaps TRBD1 (5 bases). Per germline, CDR1 MGHDK and CDR2 SYGVNS. V shed 2 bases and J shed 3 bases, with 10 bases lying between them. The CDR3 runs 15 residues. The CDR3 protein is CASSEVGAHTGELFF. The CDR3 nucleotides are TGTGCCAGCAGTGAAGTAGGGGCGCACACCGGGGAGCTGTTTTTT. The complete variable domain, with remaining parts taken from reference TRBV25-1 and TRBJ2-2, reads EADIYQTPRYLVIGTGKKITLECSQTMGHDKMYWYQQDPGMELHLIHYSYGVNSTEKGDLSSESTVSRIRTEHFPLTLESARPSHTSQYLCASSEVGAHTGELFFGEGSRLTVL.

V usage is TRBV7-8 and J usage is TRBJ1-6; 7 bases align to TRBD1. This CDR3 contains 14 residues. Trimming removed 5 bases from V and 7 bases from J; junction bases left unmatched: 5. Germline V gene lookup returns CDR1 SGHVS and CDR2 FQNEAQ. The CDR3 sequence is CASSSGTENSPLHF. The CDR3 region has the DNA TGTGCCAGCAGCAGCGGGACAGAGAATTCACCCCTCCACTTT.

The rearrangement links TRBV10-3 to TRBJ2-7; D might be TRBD1 (6 bases). Trimming pared 0 bases from V and 9 bases from J, leaving 9 bases between. The CDR3 runs 12 residues. Germline V gene sequence: CDR1 ENHRY, CDR2 SYGVKD. The chain's CDR3 is CAISESGAPQYF. The CDR3 nucleotides are TGTGCCATCAGTGAGTCGGGGGCTCCGCAGTACTTC.

V usage is TRBV7-9 and J usage is TRBJ2-5; 9 bases align to TRBD2. CDR1 is SEHNR and CDR2 is FQNEAQ in the germline V gene (reference sequence). V shed 2 bases and J 5 bases; nucleotides not matched to a gene: 3. The CDR3 sequence is 14 residues long. The CDR3 DNA is TGTGCCAGCAGCTTATTTAGCGGGGGTGAGACCCAGTACTTC. The encoded protein is CASSLFSGGETQYF.